This is a list of T cell receptor beta chains from one sample in a study of cytomegalovirus exposure and HLA in healthy donors. Some clones are missing from TCRdb's copy, which holds only in-frame ones; the method was immunoSEQ multiplex PCR. The data contain approximately 160,000 clones, about four fifths of them singletons. Sample: PBMCs. The receptors derive from a woman aged 45 to 65 in good health and CMV-seropositive. CDR3s include the opening cysteine and the closing phenylalanine or tryptophan. A D gene is named only where the DNA matches it firmly. Some rows have no size entry. The others give once, few or many, or a class for an expanded clone.

v_call	d_call	clone_size	j_call	cdr3_aa	cdr3_nt
TRBV18	-	-	TRBJ2-7	CASSPIGGSYEQYF	TGTGCCAGCTCACCAATCGGGGGTAGCTACGAGCAGTACTTC
TRBV11-2	-	-	TRBJ1-2	CASSPDRDNYGYTF	TGTGCCAGCAGCCCGGACAGAGATAACTATGGCTACACCTTC
TRBV9	-	once	TRBJ2-2	CASSVGRVGELFF	TGTGCCAGCAGCGTAGGGCGGGTCGGGGAGCTGTTTTTT
TRBV29-1	-	few	TRBJ1-6	CSVALNRDSPLHF	TGCAGCGTTGCACTCAACCGTGATTCACCCCTCCACTTT
TRBV18	-	few	TRBJ2-7	CASSLGQMDEQYF	TGTGCCAGCTCACTCGGACAGATGGACGAGCAGTACTTC
TRBV7-3	-	-	TRBJ2-3	CASSRTAMGHTEGPDTQYF	TGTGCCAGCAGCCGCACCGCTATGGGACACACCGAGGGGCCAGATACGCAGTATTTT
TRBV19	-	once	TRBJ2-5	CASSTQETQYF	TGTGCCAGTAGTACGCAAGAGACCCAGTACTTC
TRBV2	-	-	TRBJ1-1	CASRGAISNTEAFF	TGTGCCAGCAGAGGAGCCATTTCTAACACTGAAGCTTTCTTT
TRBV5-6	-	-	TRBJ1-1	CASSYDRLDTEAFF	TGTGCCAGCAGTTACGACAGGTTAGACACTGAAGCTTTCTTT
TRBV6-5	-	-	TRBJ2-2	CASSYTGLYTGELFF	TGTGCCAGCAGTTACACCGGACTCTACACCGGGGAGCTGTTTTTT
TRBV15	TRBD1	-	TRBJ2-3	CATSKGTGAATDTQYF	TGTGCCACCAGCAAAGGGACAGGGGCGGCCACAGATACGCAGTATTTT
TRBV6-1	-	-	TRBJ2-3	CASSPGWTDTQYF	TGTGCCAGCAGCCCCGGGTGGACAGATACGCAGTATTTT
TRBV19	TRBD1	-	TRBJ2-7	CASSPTRQGVTYEQYF	TGTGCCAGTAGTCCCACCCGACAGGGGGTCACCTACGAGCAGTACTTC
TRBV9	TRBD1	-	TRBJ2-1	CASSAGQGPYNEQFF	TGTGCCAGCAGCGCGGGACAGGGGCCCTACAATGAGCAGTTCTTC
TRBV28	TRBD1	-	TRBJ1-2	CASSLSTGGYGYTF	TGTGCCAGCAGTTTAAGCACAGGGGGATATGGCTACACCTTC